Listed below are T cell receptor beta chains from one sample, sequenced in a study of T cell repertoires in cytomegalovirus infection. MiXCR, run by TCRdb on the reads, gives a single entry per CDR3 protein. The sample has under 800,000 distinct CDR3 sequences, more than 20% seen once; the top ten hold 6.5% to 10%. The source material was CD8+ T cells from PBMCs. The receptors originated from a human donor in good health (CMV status not recorded). Some clones in this sample may be carry-over from other donors' samples. The CDR3 runs from the conserved cysteine through the conserved F or W. A D gene is named only where the DNA matches it firmly. Clone sizes are given selectively: once, few, many, or a class where the clone is expanded.

D: NA
length: 14
J: TRBJ2-1
V: TRBV5-1
size: NA
DNA: TGCGCCAGCAGCTCCGGGACGGAGTACAATGAGCAGTTCTTC
CDR3: CASSSGTEYNEQFF

D: NA
length: 16
J: TRBJ2-6
V: TRBV7-9
size: few
DNA: TGTGCCAGCAGACTGCAGGGGGGCGCTGGGGCCAACGTCCTGACTTTC
CDR3: CASRLQGGAGANVLTF

D: NA
length: 13
J: TRBJ1-1
V: TRBV20-1
size: NA
DNA: TGCAGTGCTAGGGGATGGGATAACACTGAAGCTTTCTTT
CDR3: CSARGWDNTEAFF

D: NA
length: 13
J: TRBJ1-5
V: TRBV28
size: many
DNA: TGTGCCAGCAGCCCACGAGGCAATCAGCCCCAGCATTTT
CDR3: CASSPRGNQPQHF

D: TRBD2
length: 16
J: TRBJ2-1
V: TRBV7-2
size: NA
DNA: TGTGCCAGCAGCTTCTTACTAGCGAATACCTACAATGAGCAGTTCTTC
CDR3: CASSFLLANTYNEQFF

D: NA
length: 15
J: TRBJ1-1
V: TRBV9
size: few
DNA: TGTGCCAGCAGCGAGGGGAGGGGAAGGAACACTGAAGCTTTCTTT
CDR3: CASSEGRGRNTEAFF

D: NA
length: 14
J: TRBJ1-1
V: TRBV10-3
size: few
DNA: TGTGCCATCAGCCCTAGGGGAGAGAACACTGAAGCTTTCTTT
CDR3: CAISPRGENTEAFF

D: NA
length: 13
J: TRBJ1-1
V: TRBV20-1
size: NA
DNA: TGCAGTGCCCAGACAGAGATGAACACTGAAGCTTTCTTT
CDR3: CSAQTEMNTEAFF

D: TRBD1
length: 14
J: TRBJ1-6
V: TRBV7-9
size: NA
DNA: TGTGCCAGCAGCTTCACAGGGGAGAATTCACCCCTCCACTTT
CDR3: CASSFTGENSPLHF

D: NA
length: 16
J: TRBJ2-4
V: TRBV2
size: NA
DNA: TGTGCCAGCAGTGAAGCTTATGGTATGGCCAAAAACATTCAGTACTTC
CDR3: CASSEAYGMAKNIQYF

D: NA
length: 13
J: TRBJ2-5
V: TRBV7-2
size: many
DNA: TGTGCCAGCAGGACCCACCCGTTGGAGACCCAGTACTTC
CDR3: CASRTHPLETQYF

D: TRBD2
length: 16
J: TRBJ2-1
V: TRBV6-2/TRBV6-3
size: NA
DNA: TGTGCCAGCAGTTACTCTTCTAGCGGGGATTACAATGAGCAGTTCTTC
CDR3: CASSYSSSGDYNEQFF

D: NA
length: 16
J: TRBJ2-1
V: TRBV14
size: few
DNA: TGTGCCAGCAGCCAAGCCGTAGCTAATGGGATGGATGAGCAGTTCTTC
CDR3: CASSQAVANGMDEQFF

D: TRBD1
length: 14
J: TRBJ1-6
V: TRBV12-3/TRBV12-4
size: many
DNA: TGTGCCAGCAGTTGGACAGGGGAAGATTCACCCCTCCACTTT
CDR3: CASSWTGEDSPLHF

D: NA
length: 12
J: TRBJ1-2
V: TRBV7-2
size: many
DNA: TGTGCCAGCTTCGGACAGCCCTATGGCTACACCTTC
CDR3: CASFGQPYGYTF

D: NA
length: 15
J: TRBJ2-1
V: TRBV27
size: NA
DNA: TGTGCCAGCAGTTTAGGGGGGGGGGGCTACAATGAGCTGTTCTTC
CDR3: CASSLGGGGYNELFF

D: NA
length: 11
J: TRBJ2-1
V: TRBV5-1
size: NA
DNA: TGCGCCAGCTGGGACGGCAATGAGCAGTTCTTC
CDR3: CASWDGNEQFF

D: NA
length: 13
J: TRBJ2-2
V: TRBV29-1
size: NA
DNA: TGCAGCGTTGGTGAGGGATACACCGGGGAGCTGTTTTTT
CDR3: CSVGEGYTGELFF

D: NA
length: 12
J: TRBJ2-7
V: TRBV20-1
size: few
DNA: TGCAGTGCCCAGCTCAGCTCCTACGAGCAGTACTTC
CDR3: CSAQLSSYEQYF

D: NA
length: 14
J: TRBJ1-1
V: TRBV25-1
size: NA
DNA: TGTGCCAGCAATTTAATGGGGTCGAACACTGAAGCTTTCTTT
CDR3: CASNLMGSNTEAFF

D: NA
length: 13
J: TRBJ2-2
V: TRBV29-1
size: few
DNA: TGCAGCGTTCATTTGGTAAACACCGGGGAGCTGTTTTTT
CDR3: CSVHLVNTGELFF

D: TRBD2
length: 13
J: TRBJ2-2
V: TRBV29-1
size: few
DNA: TGCAGCGTTGACCGGGGGGACACCGGGGAGCTGTTTTTT
CDR3: CSVDRGDTGELFF

D: TRBD1
length: 13
J: TRBJ2-1
V: TRBV5-4
size: NA
DNA: TGTGCCAGCAGCATGGGACAGGGCTATGAGCAGTTCTTC
CDR3: CASSMGQGYEQFF

D: TRBD2
length: 16
J: TRBJ2-3
V: TRBV7-8
size: many
DNA: TGTGCCAGCAGCTCATACGGGGGGGCCGATGGAGATACGCAGTATTTT
CDR3: CASSSYGGADGDTQYF

D: NA
length: 18
J: TRBJ1-5
V: TRBV7-8
size: NA
DNA: TGTGCCAGCAGCTTATATCCAGGGTCCGTCCCTAGGGATCAGCCCCAGCATTTT
CDR3: CASSLYPGSVPRDQPQHF

D: TRBD2
length: 16
J: TRBJ2-5
V: TRBV10-3
size: NA
DNA: TGTGCCATCAAGGATCAGCGGGGAGGGCATCAAGAGACCCAGTACTTC
CDR3: CAIKDQRGGHQETQYF

D: NA
length: 13
J: TRBJ2-3
V: TRBV14
size: NA
DNA: TGTGCCAGCAGCCACGAGCTCACAGATACGCAGTATTTT
CDR3: CASSHELTDTQYF

D: NA
length: 12
J: TRBJ2-2
V: TRBV25-1
size: few
DNA: TGTGCCAGCAGTGTTCAGTACGGGGAGCTGTTTTTT
CDR3: CASSVQYGELFF